Sequencing of this T cell receptor (beta chain) was carried out in a study of T cells in Graves' hyperthyroidism and ophthalmopathy. General observations from the study: Blood also contained most expanded thyroid clonotypes above 0.001.

Template material for amplifying TCR beta CDR3 regions consisted of RNA transcripts. First-round RT-PCR targeting the TCR CDR3 was performed with the HTBI primer set. MiXCR, run by TCRdb on the multiplex PCR reads, gives a single entry per CDR3 protein. Among over 500,000 distinct CDR3 sequences, 14% were seen once, and the ten largest hold approximately 15%. This clonotype was observed a few times. The antigen remains unidentified. This sequence may be a read error, since a much larger clone differs from it by one base. The sample was blood. The receptor was isolated from a woman aged 40 to 50 with Graves' hyperthyroidism.

The CDR3 loop is CAGSGNPGTSGRAAQYF. CDR3 coding DNA: TGTGCCGGCAGTGGCAACCCCGGGACTAGCGGGAGAGCCGCGCAGTATTTT. The chain links TRBV2 to TRBJ2-3; TRBD2 matches at 14 bases. Germline loops: CDR1 SNHLY, CDR2 FYNNEI. This CDR3 has 17 amino acids. Full variable domain (remainder filled in from reference TRBV2 and TRBJ2-3): EPEVTQTPSHQVTQMGQEVILRCVPISNHLYFYWYRQILGQKVEFLVSFYNNEISEKSEIFDDQFSVERPDGSNFTLKIRSTKLEDSAMYFCAGSGNPGTSGRAAQYFGPGTRLTVL.